Here is one T cell receptor (beta chain) with its context. Germline CDR1 is MNHNS and CDR2 is SASEGT. V was pared by 5 bases and J by 3 bases, with 11 bases between. This CDR3 region has 13 residues. Some clones are missing from TCRdb's copy, which holds only in-frame ones; the method was immunoSEQ multiplex PCR. The table includes about 9,900 clones, about 70% detected once. This specimen comes from a study of CD4+ T cells in melanoma. The TCR sequence derives from a human donor with melanoma. The chain links TRBV6-1 to TRBJ2-7; possible D gene TRBD1, 6 bases. Specimen: peripheral blood. The CDR3 coding sequence is TGTGCCAGCAGTATGCAGGGGTTCTACGAGCAGTACTTC. Its protein product is CASSMQGFYEQYF.